This entry describes one T cell receptor (beta chain). No antigen is known for it. The data were taken from a study of chemoradiotherapy in HPV16-positive cancers. About the study: Functional T-cell assays on a couple of HPV16-positive patients' cells defined candidate HPV-specific clones and common TCR motifs.

Study outcomes and limitations: Candidate HPV-specific clones and E7-related TCR motifs grew in tumor during treatment.

The protocol was immunoSEQ multiplex PCR, while the TCRdb copy is restricted to in-frame clones and leaves out a portion. The sample carries tens of thousands of clones, 80% to 95% recorded once. Repeated repertoire sampling spanned the course of chemoradiotherapy. The specimen comprised blood, sampled from a patient who underwent chemoradiotherapy. The receptor comes from a human donor with HPV-associated anogenital cancer.

This chain's CDR3 is CATSRDYVGGTNTIYF. In DNA form, the CDR3 reads TGTGCCACCAGCAGAGATTATGTAGGGGGAACAAACACCATATATTTT. This rearrangement joins TRBV15 to TRBJ1-3, with D possibly TRBD1 on 6 matching bases. Germline loops: CDR1 LNHNV, CDR2 YYDKDF (reference sequence). Trimming took off 0 bases at V and 6 bases at J, with 15 bases between the two ends. The CDR3 is 16 amino acids.